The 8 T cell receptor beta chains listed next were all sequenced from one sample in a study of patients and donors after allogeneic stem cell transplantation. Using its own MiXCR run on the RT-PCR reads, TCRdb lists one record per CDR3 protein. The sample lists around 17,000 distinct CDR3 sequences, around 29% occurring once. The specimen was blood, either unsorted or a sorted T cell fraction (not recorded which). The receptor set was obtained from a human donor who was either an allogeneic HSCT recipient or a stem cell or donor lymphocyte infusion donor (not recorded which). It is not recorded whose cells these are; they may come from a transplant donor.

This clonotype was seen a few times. The CDR3 region is CSASSDRLSGNTIYF. The CDR3 DNA follows: TGCAGTGCTAGCTCCGACAGGCTGTCTGGAAACACCATATATTTT. The chain combines TRBV20-1 with TRBJ1-3, with D possibly matching TRBD1 (6 bases). The CDR3 loop spans 15 amino acids. V dropped 3 bases and J dropped 1 base, with 13 bases sitting between them. Per the germline V gene, CDR1 is DFQATT and CDR2 is SNEGSKA (reference sequence).

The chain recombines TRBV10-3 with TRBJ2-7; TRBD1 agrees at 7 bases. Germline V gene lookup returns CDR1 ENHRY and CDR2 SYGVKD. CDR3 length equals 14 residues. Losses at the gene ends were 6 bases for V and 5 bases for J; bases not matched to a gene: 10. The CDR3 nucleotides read TGTGCCATCAGGTGGGGGACAGCGGCCAACGAGCAGTACTTC. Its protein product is CAIRWGTAANEQYF.

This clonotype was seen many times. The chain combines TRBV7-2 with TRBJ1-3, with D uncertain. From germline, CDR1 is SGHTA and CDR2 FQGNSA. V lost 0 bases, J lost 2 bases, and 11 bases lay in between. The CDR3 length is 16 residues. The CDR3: CASSLAIKSTGNTIYF. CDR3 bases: TGTGCCAGCAGCTTAGCGATTAAAAGCACTGGAAACACCATATATTTT.

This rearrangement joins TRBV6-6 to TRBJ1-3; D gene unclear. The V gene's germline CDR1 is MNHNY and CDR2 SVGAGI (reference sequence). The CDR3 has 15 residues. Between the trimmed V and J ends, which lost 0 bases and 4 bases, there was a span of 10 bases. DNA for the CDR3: TGTGCCAGCAGTTACTCCCTACCTCACGGAAACACCATATATTTT. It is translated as CASSYSLPHGNTIYF.

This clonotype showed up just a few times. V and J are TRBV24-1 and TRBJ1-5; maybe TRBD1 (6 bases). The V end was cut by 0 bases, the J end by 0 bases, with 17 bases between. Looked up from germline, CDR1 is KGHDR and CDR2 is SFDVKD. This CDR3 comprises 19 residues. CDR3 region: CATSDLNLWDIDSNQPQHF. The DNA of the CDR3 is TGTGCCACCAGTGATTTGAATCTTTGGGACATAGATAGCAATCAGCCCCAGCATTTT.

CDR3 in amino acids: CASSPGLAGVGGTQYF. DNA of the CDR3: TGTGCCAGCAGCCCGGGACTAGCGGGGGTAGGAGGTACGCAGTATTTT. The chain has TRBV7-9 and TRBJ2-3, with 14 bases matching TRBD2. J lost 8 bases, V lost 5 bases, and 9 bases had no gene match. This CDR3 region has 16 residues. Germline V gene data show CDR1 as SEHNR and CDR2 as FQNEAQ (reference sequence).

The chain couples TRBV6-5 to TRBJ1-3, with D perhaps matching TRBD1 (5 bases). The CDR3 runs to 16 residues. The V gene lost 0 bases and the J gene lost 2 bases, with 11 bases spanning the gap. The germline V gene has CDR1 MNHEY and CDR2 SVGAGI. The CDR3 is CASSYSISGTGNTIYF. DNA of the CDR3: TGTGCCAGCAGTTACTCGATCTCAGGGACTGGAAACACCATATATTTT.

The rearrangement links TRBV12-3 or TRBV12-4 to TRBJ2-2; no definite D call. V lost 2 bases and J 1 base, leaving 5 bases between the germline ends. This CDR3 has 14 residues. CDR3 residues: CASSLRQNTGELFF. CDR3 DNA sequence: TGTGCCAGCAGTTTAAGACAGAACACCGGGGAGCTGTTTTTT.